This T cell receptor beta chain was captured in a study of T-cell memory formation after mild COVID-19 (dated by TCRdb to 2020 to 2022). About the full investigation: TCR sequence clusters from the two donors were largely donor specific. T-cell clones expanding and contracting after mild COVID-19 in a couple of donors were tracked by longitudinal TCRalpha and TCRbeta repertoire sequencing. The cohort comprised two young, previously healthy adult volunteers, one female and one male. The paper's findings and limits, for the study overall: Some responding clones were found in pre-infection memory, which suggests that pre-existing cross-reactive memory T cells took part in the SARS-CoV-2 response. The study included only a couple of mild cases, and larger cohorts that include severe cases with pre-infection samples were judged to be necessary. Contracting CD4+ clones were found mainly in CM and EM memory subsets, while CD8+ clones were enriched in EMRA. SARS-CoV-2 specificity of the second-wave clones peaking on day 37 was not confirmed. Clones that contracted from day 15 to 85 showed balanced CD4/CD8 phenotypes, whereas a second wave of clones that expanded from day 15 to 37 leaned towards CD4+.

The data were produced on an Illumina NovaSeq 6000. cDNA libraries for TCRalpha and TCRbeta were prepared by 5'RACE using constant-segment primers, with sample barcodes and unique molecular identifiers added. Trizol reagent was used to extract RNA from every sample. Amplification of the libraries took two PCR steps, and the second step added a second sample barcode plus Illumina TruSeq adapters. Libraries were sequenced on an Illumina NovaSeq with 2 x 150 bp paired-end reads. Per the authors' processing: The reads were demultiplexed and collapsed into UMI-guided consensus sequences using migec v1.2.7. Using mixcr v2.1.11, UMI consensuses were aligned to TRA and TRB V and J templates and then assembled into clonotypes. Clonotypes were classified as expanded or contracted when called significant by both edgeR and NoisET, with noise models trained on biological replicates. For edgeR calls, the thresholds were a false discovery rate-adjusted p below 0.01 and a log2 fold-change of 1. PCA with hierarchical clustering of max-normalized trajectories of the 1000 most abundant clonotypes was used as exploratory dynamics analysis. The CD4 or CD8 phenotype of responding clones was assigned using the separately sequenced CD4+ and CD8+ repertoires. The public reads were reprocessed in TCRdb via fastp at Q25 and MiXCR, keeping in-frame beta chains. All rows with the same CDR3 protein become a single entry with the most common DNA and genes. The authors' filters were not applied to this entry. The sample table lists 380,000 or so distinct CDR3 sequences, around 13% of them with a count of one. 22% of the sample is held by the ten biggest clonotypes.

In its sample, this clonotype was seen a few times. Its specific antigen is unknown. Per-base qualities were not stored, and no clone one base away is much larger. PBMCs were isolated by Ficoll-Paque density gradient centrifugation. The clonotype originates from a man aged 18 to 29 who had mild COVID-19 (a few samples of this study predate the infection). The sample titles of this study are shuffled in the database, so cell type and time point are left out; the donor was told from shared clones. Material for sequencing was PBMCs or a T cell subset sorted from them (not recorded which).

The nucleotide sequence reads TGTGCCAGCAGCCAAGATTCGGCCTTTAAAGAGACCCAGTACTTC. This sequence encodes CASSQDSAFKETQYF. The sequence joins TRBV3-1 to TRBJ2-5; the D gene identity is not certain. Relative to germline, V is 0 bases shorter and J is 3 bases shorter, with 11 bases between their ends. The CDR3 starts with the cysteine, ends with the phenylalanine, and has 15 residues. Only the CDR3 part of the read is kept: 45 bases, read in frame from the first base. CDR1 and CDR2 are drawn from the germline V gene (reference sequence): LGHDT, YNNKEL.